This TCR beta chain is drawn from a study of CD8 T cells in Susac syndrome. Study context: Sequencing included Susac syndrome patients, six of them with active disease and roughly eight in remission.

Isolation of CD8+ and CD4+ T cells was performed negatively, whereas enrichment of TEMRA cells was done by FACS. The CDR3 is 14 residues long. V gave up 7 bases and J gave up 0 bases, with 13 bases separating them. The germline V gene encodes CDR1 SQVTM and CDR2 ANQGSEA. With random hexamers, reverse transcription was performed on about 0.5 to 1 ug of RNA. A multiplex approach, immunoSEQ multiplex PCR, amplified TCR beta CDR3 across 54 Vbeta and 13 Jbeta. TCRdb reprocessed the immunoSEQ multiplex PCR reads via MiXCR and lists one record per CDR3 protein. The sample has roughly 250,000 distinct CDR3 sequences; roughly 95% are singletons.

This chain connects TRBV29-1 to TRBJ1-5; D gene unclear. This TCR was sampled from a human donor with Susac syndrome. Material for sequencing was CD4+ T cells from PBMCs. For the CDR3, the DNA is TGCAGCGCCCGGACGGATAATAGCAATCAGCCCCAGCATTTT. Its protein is CSARTDNSNQPQHF.